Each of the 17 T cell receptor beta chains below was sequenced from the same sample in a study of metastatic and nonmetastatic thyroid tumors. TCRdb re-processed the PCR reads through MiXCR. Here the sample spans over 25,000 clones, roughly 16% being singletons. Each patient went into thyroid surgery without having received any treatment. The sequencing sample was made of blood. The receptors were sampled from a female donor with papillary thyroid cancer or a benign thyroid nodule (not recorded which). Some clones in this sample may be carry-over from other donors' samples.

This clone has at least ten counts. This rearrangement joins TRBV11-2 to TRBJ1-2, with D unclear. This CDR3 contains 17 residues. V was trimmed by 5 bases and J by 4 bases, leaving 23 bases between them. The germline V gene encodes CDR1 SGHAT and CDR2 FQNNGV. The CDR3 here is CASSPPTGSRFTYGYTF. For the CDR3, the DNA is TGTGCCAGCAGCCCCCCGACCGGCAGCCGATTTACCTATGGCTACACCTTC.

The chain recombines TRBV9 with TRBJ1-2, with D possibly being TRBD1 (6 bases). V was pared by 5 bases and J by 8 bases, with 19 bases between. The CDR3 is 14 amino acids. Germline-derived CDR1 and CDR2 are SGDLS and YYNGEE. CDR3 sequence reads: CASSPSHRDKGYTF. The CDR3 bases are TGTGCCAGCAGTCCTTCCCACCGGGACAAAGGCTACACCTTC.

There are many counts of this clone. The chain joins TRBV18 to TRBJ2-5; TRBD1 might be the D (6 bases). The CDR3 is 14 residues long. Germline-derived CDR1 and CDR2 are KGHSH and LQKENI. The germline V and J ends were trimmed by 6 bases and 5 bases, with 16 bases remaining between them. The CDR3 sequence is CASSVRTEGETQYF. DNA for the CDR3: TGTGCCAGCTCGGTACGGACAGAAGGGGAGACCCAGTACTTC.

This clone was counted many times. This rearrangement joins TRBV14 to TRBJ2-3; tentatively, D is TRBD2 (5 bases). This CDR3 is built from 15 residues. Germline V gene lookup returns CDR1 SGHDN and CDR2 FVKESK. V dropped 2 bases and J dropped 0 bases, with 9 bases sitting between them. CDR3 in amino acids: CASSQTDYSTDTQYF. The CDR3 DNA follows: TGTGCCAGCAGCCAAACCGACTACAGCACAGATACGCAGTATTTT.

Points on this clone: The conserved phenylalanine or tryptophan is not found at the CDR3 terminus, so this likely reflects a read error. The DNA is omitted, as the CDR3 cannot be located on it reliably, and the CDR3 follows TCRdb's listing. The CDR3 protein is CASSDRGHSYDSPLPV. The chain links TRBV27 to TRBJ1-6; TRBD1, the table's D call, was not compared with the DNA. The CDR3 is 16 amino acids in total, end residues counted. Germline V gene data show CDR1 as MNHEY and CDR2 as SMNVEV (reference sequence).

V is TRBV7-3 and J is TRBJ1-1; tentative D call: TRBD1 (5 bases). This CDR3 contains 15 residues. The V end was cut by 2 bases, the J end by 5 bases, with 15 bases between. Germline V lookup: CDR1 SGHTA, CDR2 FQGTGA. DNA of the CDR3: TGTGCCAGCAGCTTAGGATCAGGGATGGGAACTGAAGCTTTCTTT. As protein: CASSLGSGMGTEAFF.

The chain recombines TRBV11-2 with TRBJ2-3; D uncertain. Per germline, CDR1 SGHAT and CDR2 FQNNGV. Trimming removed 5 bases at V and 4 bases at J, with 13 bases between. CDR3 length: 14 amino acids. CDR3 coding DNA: TGTGCCAGCAGCCCCTTGAGGAAGTCAGATACGCAGTATTTT. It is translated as CASSPLRKSDTQYF.

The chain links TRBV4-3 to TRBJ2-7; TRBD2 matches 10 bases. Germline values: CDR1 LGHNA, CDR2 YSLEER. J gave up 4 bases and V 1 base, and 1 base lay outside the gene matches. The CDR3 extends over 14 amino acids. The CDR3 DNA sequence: TGCGCCAGCAGCCAAGGACTAGCGGGTTACGAGCAGTACTTC. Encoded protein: CASSQGLAGYEQYF.

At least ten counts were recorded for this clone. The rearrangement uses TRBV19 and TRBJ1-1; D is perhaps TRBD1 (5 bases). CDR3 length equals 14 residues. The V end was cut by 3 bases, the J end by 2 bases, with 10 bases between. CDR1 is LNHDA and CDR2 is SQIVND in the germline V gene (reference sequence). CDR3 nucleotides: TGTGCCAGTAGTATGATGGGGCCAAACACTGAAGCTTTCTTT. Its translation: CASSMMGPNTEAFF.

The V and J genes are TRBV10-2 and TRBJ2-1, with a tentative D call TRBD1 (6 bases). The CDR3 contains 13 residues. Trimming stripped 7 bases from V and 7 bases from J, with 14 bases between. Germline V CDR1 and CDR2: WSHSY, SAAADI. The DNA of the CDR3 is TGCGCCAGCACCATCGGACAGTATAATGAGCAGTTCTTC. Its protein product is CASTIGQYNEQFF.

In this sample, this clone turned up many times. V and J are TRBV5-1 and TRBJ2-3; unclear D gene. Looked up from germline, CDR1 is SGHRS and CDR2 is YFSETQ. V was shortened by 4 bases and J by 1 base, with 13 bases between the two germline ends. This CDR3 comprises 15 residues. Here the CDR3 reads CASSRRGLRTDTQYF. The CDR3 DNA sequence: TGCGCCAGCAGCCGGCGAGGCCTTCGCACAGATACGCAGTATTTT.

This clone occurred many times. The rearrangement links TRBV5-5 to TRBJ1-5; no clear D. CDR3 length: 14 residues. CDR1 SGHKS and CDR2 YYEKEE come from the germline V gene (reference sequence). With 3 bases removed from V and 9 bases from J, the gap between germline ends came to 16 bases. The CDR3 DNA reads TGTGCCAGCAGCTCAGGTGTTGCGATTTCGCCCCAGCATTTT. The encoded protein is CASSSGVAISPQHF.

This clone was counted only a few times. The CDR3 reads CASGDRYSGNTIYF. CDR3 DNA: TGTGCCAGCGGGGACAGATACTCTGGAAACACCATATATTTT. The chain employs TRBV6-1 and TRBJ1-3, with 7 bases aligning to TRBD1. The CDR3 sequence is 14 residues long. V was clipped by 8 bases and J by 0 bases; unmatched bases: 4. Germline values: CDR1 MNHNS, CDR2 SASEGT.

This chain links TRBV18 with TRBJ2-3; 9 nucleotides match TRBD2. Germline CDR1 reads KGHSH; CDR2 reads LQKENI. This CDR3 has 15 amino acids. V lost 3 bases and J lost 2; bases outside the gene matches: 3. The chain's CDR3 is CASSPERGDTDTQYF. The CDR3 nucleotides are TGTGCCAGCTCACCGGAGCGGGGGGACACAGATACGCAGTATTTT.

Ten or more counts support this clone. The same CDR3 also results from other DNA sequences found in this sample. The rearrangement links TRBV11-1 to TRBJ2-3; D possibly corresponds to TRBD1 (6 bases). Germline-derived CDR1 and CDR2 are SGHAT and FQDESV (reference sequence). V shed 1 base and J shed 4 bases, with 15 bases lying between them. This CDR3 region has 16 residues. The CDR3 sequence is CASSLGGPSSADTQYF. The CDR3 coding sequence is TGTGCCAGCAGCTTAGGGGGGCCCTCCTCTGCAGATACGCAGTATTTT.

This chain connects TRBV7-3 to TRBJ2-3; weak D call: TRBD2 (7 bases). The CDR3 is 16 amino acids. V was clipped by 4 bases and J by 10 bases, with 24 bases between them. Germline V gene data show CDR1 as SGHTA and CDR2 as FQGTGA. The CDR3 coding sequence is TGTGCCAGCAGCTCGGAAACGGGGGGCCGTGTGGATGCGCAGTATTTT. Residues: CASSSETGGRVDAQYF.

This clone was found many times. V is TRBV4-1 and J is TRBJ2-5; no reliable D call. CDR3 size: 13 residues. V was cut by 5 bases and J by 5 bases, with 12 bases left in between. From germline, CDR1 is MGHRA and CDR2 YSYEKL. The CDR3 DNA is TGCGCCAGCAGCTTCGTGGGTGGGGAGACCCAGTACTTC. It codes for CASSFVGGETQYF.